This T cell receptor (beta chain) was identified in a study of shared clonotypes between healthy human individuals. Study-level findings and limits: Memory subsets had estimated richness that was generally smaller than that of naive subsets.

The germline V and J ends were trimmed by 3 bases and 3 bases, with 11 bases remaining between them. CDR1 is SGHVS, CDR2 FQNEAQ, per germline. There are 14 residues in the CDR3. Here immunoSEQ multiplex PCR was the method, and the copy in TCRdb shows in-frame clones only, minus some. The sample lists about 2.4 million clones, roughly 93% occurring once. This clone has just one count. Its antigen is not known. What was sequenced was naive CD4+ T cells from PBMCs. Subset specified: CD45RA+ positively selected. The gene calls are TRBV7-8 and TRBJ2-5; D is unresolved. This TCR came from a man between 18 and 29 years old in good health. Some clones in this sample may be carry-over from other donors' samples. CDR3 nucleotides: TGTGCCAGCAGCTTCCCGGCCAACAAAGAGACCCAGTACTTC. This codes for CASSFPANKETQYF.